The entry that follows covers one T cell receptor (beta chain) sequence. Other nucleotide sequences in the sample specify the same CDR3. The data belong to a study of T cell changes during pregnancy in multiple sclerosis. The V end lost 2 bases, the J end lost 5 bases, and 9 bases lay between the germline ends. Germline V gene data show CDR1 as KGHSH and CDR2 as LQKENI. The CDR3 has 14 residues. Data came from immunoSEQ multiplex PCR; TCRdb stores just in-frame clones and leaves some out. The sample holds over 30,000 clones, about 90% seen once. The input for sequencing was CD4+ T cells from peripheral blood mononuclear cells, taken in the third trimester of pregnancy. This TCR was sampled from a female donor with multiple sclerosis, enrolled in a pregnancy study. The gene calls are TRBV18 and TRBJ1-4; weak D call: TRBD1 (6 bases). The CDR3 DNA reads as TGTGCCAGCTCACCAGGTACAGGGAATGAAAAACTGTTTTTT. Translation: CASSPGTGNEKLFF.